Shown below are 14 T cell receptor beta chains from a single sample sequenced in a study of T cell responses to AZD1222 COVID-19 vaccine. The data were produced by immunoSEQ multiplex PCR, yet TCRdb's version contains in-frame clones alone and is incomplete. The sample records approximately 140,000 clones, roughly 94% being singletons. The material sequenced was peripheral blood, taken on day 0 of AZD1222 vaccination. These receptors were taken from an adult in good health.

Written as DNA, the CDR3 is TGTGCCAGCAGCCCCAGACCGACTACCAACACTGAAGCTTTCTTT. Translated, it gives CASSPRPTTNTEAFF. This rearrangement joins TRBV7-9 to TRBJ1-1; D gene ambiguous. V lost 5 bases and J lost 2, with 15 bases in between. The germline V gene encodes CDR1 SEHNR and CDR2 FQNEAQ (reference sequence). The CDR3 spans 15 residues.

The chain couples TRBV2 to TRBJ1-1, with a tentative D call TRBD1 (6 bases). The CDR3 length is 14 residues. The V and J ends lost 7 bases and 0 bases respectively, with 12 bases between them. The germline CDR1 and CDR2 sequences are SNHLY and FYNNEI. The CDR3 sequence: CASTARQVNTEAFF. The CDR3 bases are TGTGCCAGCACCGCTAGACAGGTGAACACTGAAGCTTTCTTT.

The chain's CDR3 is CASSSGGDPRQQYF. CDR3 DNA: TGTGCCAGCAGCTCCGGGGGAGATCCACGCCAGCAGTATTTT. This chain joins TRBV7-2 and TRBJ2-3; the D gene is possibly TRBD2 (6 bases). The V end lost 4 bases, the J end lost 11 bases, and 19 bases lay between the germline ends. Germline V gene sequence: CDR1 SGHTA, CDR2 FQGNSA. The CDR3 loop spans 14 amino acids.

V usage is TRBV2 and J usage is TRBJ1-1; tentative D call: TRBD1 (5 bases). This CDR3 comprises 14 residues. Trimming shortened V by 6 bases and J by 0 bases, and 11 bases separated the two germline ends. Germline V gene lookup returns CDR1 SNHLY and CDR2 FYNNEI. The CDR3 region is CASRLGLLNTEAFF. CDR3 DNA: TGTGCCAGCAGACTGGGACTTTTGAACACTGAAGCTTTCTTT.

This clone came up a few times. The V and J genes are TRBV11-2 and TRBJ2-7; 7 nucleotides align to TRBD2. The CDR3 is 16 residues long. Germline loops: CDR1 SGHAT, CDR2 FQNNGV. Trimming took 0 bases from V and 3 from J; bases not matched to a gene: 8. The CDR3 sequence: CASSLDRGLPLYEQYV. The DNA of the CDR3 is TGTGCCAGCAGCTTAGATCGGGGACTACCCCTCTACGAGCAGTACGTC.

This sequence joins TRBV19 and TRBJ1-1, with D perhaps matching TRBD1 (6 bases). This CDR3 comprises 15 residues. Trimming left V 7 bases short and J 0 bases short, with 15 bases between. Germline CDR1 LNHDA, CDR2 SQIVND (reference sequence). CDR3 sequence (DNA): TGTGCCAGTATTCGACAGGTGGGGATGAACACTGAAGCTTTCTTT. Translating gives CASIRQVGMNTEAFF.

The V call is TRBV5-1, the J call TRBJ2-3; D is uncertain. The V gene's germline CDR1 is SGHRS and CDR2 YFSETQ. V was shortened by 4 bases and J by 2 bases, with 14 bases between the two germline ends. This CDR3 has 15 amino acids. This chain's CDR3 is CASSLAPINTDTQYF. CDR3 coding DNA: TGCGCCAGCAGCCTGGCGCCCATCAACACAGATACGCAGTATTTT.

The rearrangement joins TRBV4-1 to TRBJ1-2, with TRBD1 identical over 7 bases. The CDR3 contains 18 residues. Germline values: CDR1 MGHRA, CDR2 YSYEKL. V gave up 0 bases and J gave up 4 bases; unmatched junction bases: 14. The DNA of the CDR3 is TGCGCCAGCAGCCAAGAAATGATCAGACAGGGCTCGTTCTATGGCTACACCTTC. As protein: CASSQEMIRQGSFYGYTF.

In DNA, the CDR3 is TGCGCCAGCAGCCAAGATCGGGGGAGTAACACCATATATTTT. This codes for CASSQDRGSNTIYF. The chain links TRBV4-1 to TRBJ1-3; D might be TRBD1 (5 bases). Between the trimmed V and J ends, which lost 0 bases and 7 bases, there was a span of 10 bases. This CDR3 spans 14 amino acids. CDR1 and CDR2 from the germline V gene are MGHRA and YSYEKL.

The chain joins TRBV28 to TRBJ2-6, with D perhaps matching TRBD1 (5 bases). The CDR3 is made up of 15 amino acids. Per germline, CDR1 MDHEN and CDR2 SYDVKM. Trimming removed 1 base at V and 2 bases at J, with 6 bases between. CDR3 protein: CASSLSQAGANVLTF. The CDR3 bases are TGTGCCAGCAGTTTATCACAGGCTGGGGCCAACGTCCTGACTTTC.

The chain recombines TRBV27 with TRBJ2-3; 9 bases agree with TRBD1. Germline V gene sequence: CDR1 MNHEY, CDR2 SMNVEV (reference sequence). J was trimmed by 4 bases and V by 6 bases; bases with no gene match: 2. The CDR3 spans 13 residues. The CDR3 loop is CASRGQGPDTQYF. CDR3 nucleotide sequence: TGTGCCAGCAGGGGACAGGGCCCAGATACGCAGTATTTT.

This clone was observed a few times. The chain carries TRBV5-1 and TRBJ1-3, with D possibly matching TRBD1 (5 bases). The germline V gene encodes CDR1 SGHRS and CDR2 YFSETQ. Trimming pared 7 bases from V and 2 bases from J, leaving 13 bases between. The CDR3 contains 14 residues. CDR3 sequence: CASASGGPGNTIYF. In nucleotides, the CDR3 is TGCGCCAGCGCGAGCGGGGGTCCTGGAAACACCATATATTTT.

This rearrangement joins TRBV28 to TRBJ2-1; perhaps TRBD2 as D (5 bases). The CDR3 has 12 residues. Trimming left V 2 bases short and J 10 bases short, with 9 bases between. The germline CDR1 and CDR2 sequences are MDHEN and SYDVKM. The CDR3, as DNA: TGTGCCAGCAGTTTAGTTCTAGCCGAGCAGTTCTTC. This gives the protein CASSLVLAEQFF.

The V call is TRBV30, the J call TRBJ1-1; D is ambiguous. The CDR3 has 13 amino acids. The ends were cut back, 2 bases at V and 3 bases at J, with 10 bases in the middle. Germline CDR1 GTSNPN, CDR2 SVGIG (reference sequence). The CDR3 sequence: CAWSPRGHTEAFF. The CDR3 DNA is TGTGCCTGGAGTCCTAGAGGCCACACTGAAGCTTTCTTT. Full variable domain (rest looked up from reference TRBV30 and TRBJ1-1): SQTIHQWPATLVQPVGSPLSLECTVEGTSNPNLYWYRQAAGRGLQLLFYSVGIGQISSEVPQNLSASRPQDRQFILSSKKLLLSDSGFYLCAWSPRGHTEAFFGQGTRLTVV.